This entry concerns a single T cell receptor beta chain. Its antigen is unknown. These data come from a study of CD8 T cells in ankylosing spondylitis. This CDR3 has 21 residues. The germline gives CDR1 MNHEY, CDR2 SVGEGT. Trimming removed 2 bases at V and 8 bases at J, with 34 bases between. Study-wide findings and caveats: Disease-linked clones had a CD8+ phenotype and relatively low frequency in peripheral blood. Enrichment of disease-linked clones was reportedly significant in matched ankylosing spondylitis synovial fluid.

Molecular-barcoded quantitative 5'-RACE produced these TCR beta libraries. TCRdb recomputed calls from the 5' RACE reads with MiXCR, one row per CDR3 protein. The sample has 200,000 to 300,000 distinct CDR3 sequences; about 11% are singletons. This chain joins TRBV6-2 or TRBV6-3 and TRBJ2-1, with D tentatively TRBD2 (10 bases). Sequencing was performed on blood, either unsorted or a sorted T cell fraction (not recorded which). This clonotype was obtained from a male donor with ankylosing spondylitis or in good health (not recorded which). The CDR3: CASSYLLDRGVLAGDADEQFF. CDR3 DNA sequence: TGTGCCAGCAGTTACCTATTGGACAGGGGAGTGCTAGCGGGAGATGCGGATGAGCAGTTCTTC.